This TCR beta chain was sequenced for a study of T-cell memory formation after mild COVID-19. Trimming pared 3 bases from V and 0 bases from J, leaving 12 bases between. The CDR3 spans 16 residues. CDR1 MNHEY and CDR2 SMNVEV come from the germline V gene (reference sequence). TCRdb recomputed calls from the 5' RACE reads with MiXCR, one row per CDR3 protein. The table shows under 400,000 distinct CDR3 sequences, with under 25% occurring only once. This sequence originates from an adult woman who had mild COVID-19 (a few samples of this study predate the infection). Cell type and time point are not known. Sequenced: PBMCs or a T cell subset sorted from them (not recorded which). This rearrangement joins TRBV27 to TRBJ1-5; D gene uncertain. This CDR3 is CASSLLSDYSNQPQHF. For the CDR3, the DNA is TGTGCCAGCAGTTTGTTGTCGGATTATAGCAATCAGCCCCAGCATTTT.